This T cell receptor (beta chain) emerged from a study of T cells in Graves' hyperthyroidism and ophthalmopathy. Amplification yielded TCR beta CDR3 regions, with RNA transcripts as the source. HTBI primers were the set used in a first-round RT-PCR of the TCR CDR3. One entry per CDR3 protein results from TCRdb running MiXCR on the multiplex PCR reads. Counted here are about 640,000 distinct CDR3 sequences, under 25% occurring once; the ten biggest clones make up around a third. As to this clonotype: The antigen remains unidentified.

Study-wide results and caveats: Blood also showed most of the thyroid clonotypes that were expanded above 0.001. Ophthalmopathy prediction by the model preceded onset by a median about 6 months. The authors' 13 V-J model separated ophthalmopathy from stable hyperthyroidism.

Using about 10 ml of fresh peripheral blood, PBMCs were prepared. Trimming took 0 bases from V and 8 from J, leaving 8 bases between them. Germline lookup yields CDR1 SGHRS and CDR2 YFSETQ. The CDR3 spans 12 residues. The rearrangement links TRBV5-1 to TRBJ1-2; no clear D. The TCR sequence derives from a man younger than 45 with Graves' ophthalmopathy. Sequenced input: blood. The CDR3, as DNA: TGCGCCAGCAGCTTGGAGGGATGGGGCTACACCTTC. Its translation is CASSLEGWGYTF.